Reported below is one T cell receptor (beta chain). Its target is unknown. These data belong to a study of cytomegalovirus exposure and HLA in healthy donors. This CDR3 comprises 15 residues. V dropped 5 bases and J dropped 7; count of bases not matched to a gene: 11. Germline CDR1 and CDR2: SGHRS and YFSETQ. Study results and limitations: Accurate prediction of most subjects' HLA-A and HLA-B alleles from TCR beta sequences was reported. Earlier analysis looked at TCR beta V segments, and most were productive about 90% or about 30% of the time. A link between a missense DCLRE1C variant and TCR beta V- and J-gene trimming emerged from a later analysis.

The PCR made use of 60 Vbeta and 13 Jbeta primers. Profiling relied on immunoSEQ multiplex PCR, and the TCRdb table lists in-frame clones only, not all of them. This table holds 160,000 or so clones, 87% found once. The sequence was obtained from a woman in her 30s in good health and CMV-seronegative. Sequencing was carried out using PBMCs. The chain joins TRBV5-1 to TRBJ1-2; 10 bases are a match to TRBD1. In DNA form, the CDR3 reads TGCGCCAGCAGGGAGCCGGGACAGGGGATAGGTGGCTACACCTTC. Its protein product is CASREPGQGIGGYTF.